Below, 22 T cell receptor beta chains from the same sample are listed, as sequenced in a study of T cell responses to AZD1222 COVID-19 vaccine. Assay: immunoSEQ multiplex PCR; the TCRdb copy retains only in-frame clones and omits some. The sample consists of 68,000 or so clones, more than 70% of them appearing once. This material consisted of peripheral blood, taken on day 0 of AZD1222 vaccination. The receptor set was obtained from an adult in good health.

The chain links TRBV3-1 (or the pseudogene TRBV3-2) to TRBJ2-3, with 7 positions matching TRBD2. After removal of 1 base from V and 2 bases from J, the junction contained 6 bases not matched to a gene. CDR3 size: 16 residues. Germline assignment: CDR1 LGHDT and CDR2 YNNKEL (reference sequence). This CDR3 reads CASSQVGGTTTDTQYF. CDR3 bases: TGTGCCAGCAGCCAAGTAGGAGGGACTACCACAGATACGCAGTATTTT.

The chain combines TRBV19 with TRBJ1-2, with D maybe TRBD1 (5 bases). V was shortened by 7 bases and J by 4 bases, with 22 bases between the two germline ends. The CDR3 totals 16 residues. CDR1 is LNHDA, CDR2 SQIVND, per germline (reference sequence). The CDR3 region has the DNA TGTGCCAGTAACCCGGGACTGCTTAGGTCCGGCTATGGCTACACCTTC. Translation gives CASNPGLLRSGYGYTF.

In its sample, this clone was seen a few times. The chain employs TRBV9 and TRBJ2-3; D perhaps matches TRBD1 (6 bases). Trimming left V 0 bases short and J 6 bases short, with 14 bases between. Per the germline V gene, CDR1 is SGDLS and CDR2 is YYNGEE. This CDR3 contains 15 residues. The CDR3 DNA reads TGTGCCAGCAGCGTAGAAGGCAGGGGCTGGGATACGCAGTATTTT. Translated, it gives CASSVEGRGWDTQYF.

The V and J genes are TRBV7-9 and TRBJ1-2, with a tentative D call TRBD1 (6 bases). V lost 3 bases and J lost 5, with 16 bases in between. Germline CDR1 is SEHNR and CDR2 is FQNEAQ (reference sequence). The CDR3 is made up of 15 amino acids. The CDR3 loop is CASSLSREGDYGYTF. CDR3 coding DNA: TGTGCCAGCAGCTTGTCCCGGGAGGGGGATTATGGCTACACCTTC.

This clone was found a few times. V and J are TRBV19 and TRBJ1-4, with 9 bases matching TRBD1. This CDR3 is 15 amino acids long. With V trimmed by 4 bases and J by 8 bases, 8 bases remained unmatched. Germline V CDR1 and CDR2: LNHDA, SQIVND (reference sequence). CDR3 residues: CASSTHRGRREKLFF. As DNA, the CDR3 is TGTGCCAGTAGTACGCACAGGGGGCGTCGCGAAAAACTGTTTTTT.

This clone was seen just once. V gene TRBV4-3 combines with J gene TRBJ2-5; a weak D match, TRBD2 (6 bases). The CDR3 sequence is 17 residues long. CDR1 and CDR2 (germline): LGHNA, YSLEER. The V end was cut by 0 bases, the J end by 3 bases, with 17 bases between. The CDR3 coding sequence is TGCGCCAGCAGCCAAGATCGCTCCGCCTGGGAGGAAGAGACCCAGTACTTC. This codes for CASSQDRSAWEEETQYF.

This clone was counted ten times or more. The J gene is TRBJ2-1, the V gene TRBV4-2, with TRBD2 matching over 8 bases. The V and J ends lost 0 bases and 4 bases, in that order; junction bases with no gene match: 2. There are 15 residues in the CDR3. Germline CDR1 and CDR2: LGHNA and YNFKEQ. The CDR3 loop is CASSQDPGGYNEQFF. DNA of the CDR3: TGTGCCAGCAGCCAAGATCCGGGGGGGTACAATGAGCAGTTCTTC.

This clone was observed a few times. V usage is TRBV19 and J usage is TRBJ1-3; D not resolved. The germline V gene has CDR1 LNHDA and CDR2 SQIVND (reference sequence). Trimming left V 3 bases short and J 0 bases short, with 12 bases between. The CDR3 has 16 residues. CDR3: CASSIGGPYSGNTIYF. CDR3 coding DNA: TGTGCCAGTAGTATCGGCGGCCCGTACTCTGGAAACACCATATATTTT.

V gene TRBV6-5 combines with J gene TRBJ1-1; D is unresolved. Trimming left V 7 bases short and J 5 bases short, with 11 bases between. Germline lookup yields CDR1 MNHEY and CDR2 SVGAGI. The CDR3 spans 12 residues. CDR3 DNA sequence: TGTGCCAGCATTGGAGGGAGGACTGAAGCTTTCTTT. It encodes CASIGGRTEAFF.

The J gene is TRBJ2-5, the V gene TRBV30; TRBD2 is a possible D gene (5 bases). CDR3 size: 13 residues. Trimming removed 2 bases from V and 5 bases from J, with 12 bases in between. The germline CDR1 and CDR2 sequences are GTSNPN and SVGIG (reference sequence). The DNA of the CDR3 is TGTGCCTGGAGTAGCCAGAGGAGGGAGACCCAGTACTTC. It is translated as CAWSSQRRETQYF.

The chain joins TRBV19 to TRBJ1-4; weak D call: TRBD1 (6 bases). This CDR3 is 13 amino acids long. Trimming stripped 5 bases from V and 8 bases from J, with 12 bases between. Per germline, CDR1 LNHDA and CDR2 SQIVND (reference sequence). The CDR3 reads CASSVAGVEKLFF. The DNA for the CDR3 is TGTGCCAGTAGTGTCGCAGGGGTGGAAAAACTGTTTTTT.

The chain combines TRBV10-1 with TRBJ1-3; D is ambiguous. Trimming cost V 4 bases and J 0 bases, with 7 bases left between them. The germline gives CDR1 WNHNN, CDR2 SYGVQD (reference sequence). The CDR3 sequence is 14 residues long. DNA of the CDR3: TGCGCCAGCAGTGCGGACCGCTCTGGAAACACCATATATTTT. It yields the protein CASSADRSGNTIYF.

The genes are TRBV29-1 and TRBJ1-2; no firm D call. In germline, CDR1 is SQVTM, CDR2 ANQGSEA. V was trimmed by 5 bases and J by 1 base, leaving 8 bases between them. The length of the CDR3 is 12 residues. This CDR3 is CSVFHNNYGYTF. The CDR3 nucleotides are TGCAGCGTTTTTCATAATAACTATGGCTACACCTTC.

In DNA form, the CDR3 reads TGTGCCAGCAGCCGGGACAGGTTTTATGAGCAGTTCTTC. Amino acids: CASSRDRFYEQFF. The V call is TRBV7-9, the J call TRBJ2-1; 8 positions match TRBD1. Per the germline V gene, CDR1 is SEHNR and CDR2 is FQNEAQ (reference sequence). J lost 8 bases, V lost 5 bases, and 5 bases had no gene match. CDR3 length: 13 amino acids.

The chain carries TRBV6-5 and TRBJ2-7; 7 bases are a match to TRBD2. There are 13 residues in the CDR3. The trim removed 9 bases at V and 2 bases at J, leaving 7 bases unmatched. Germline CDR1 reads MNHEY; CDR2 reads SVGAGI. The CDR3 sequence is CASGGDHTYEQYF. The CDR3 DNA reads as TGTGCCAGTGGGGGGGACCACACCTACGAGCAGTACTTC.

This rearrangement joins TRBV5-1 to TRBJ2-1; D is unclear. CDR1 is SGHRS and CDR2 is YFSETQ in the germline V gene. The CDR3 totals 11 residues. Trimming shortened V by 3 bases and J by 7 bases, and 5 bases separated the two germline ends. As DNA, the CDR3 is TGCGCCAGCAGCTCAAGGAATGAGCAGTTCTTC. Its translation: CASSSRNEQFF.

This chain links TRBV2 with TRBJ2-6; D is perhaps TRBD1 (5 bases). Germline loops: CDR1 SNHLY, CDR2 FYNNEI. The CDR3 has 16 amino acids. V dropped 7 bases and J dropped 0 bases, with 13 bases sitting between them. The CDR3 reads CASTGRASSGANVLTF. Here the CDR3 DNA reads TGTGCCAGCACGGGCAGGGCTTCCTCTGGGGCCAACGTCCTGACTTTC.

This clone has a handful of counts. The chain recombines TRBV4-3 with TRBJ1-4; 7 bases agree with TRBD1. Germline CDR1 and CDR2: LGHNA and YSLEER. With V trimmed by 0 bases and J by 7 bases, 5 bases remained unmatched. CDR3 length: 15 amino acids. In DNA form, the CDR3 reads TGCGCCAGCAGCCAAGAAGAGACAGGGAGTGAAAAACTGTTTTTT. Protein sequence: CASSQEETGSEKLFF.

The V and J genes are TRBV30 and TRBJ2-1, with D perhaps assigned TRBD1 or TRBD2 (5 bases each). The germline gives CDR1 GTSNPN, CDR2 SVGIG (reference sequence). Trimming removed 2 bases at V and 0 bases at J, with 11 bases between. CDR3 length: 15 residues. The CDR3, as DNA: TGTGCCTGGAGTCCCCGGGACCACTCCTACAATGAGCAGTTCTTC. The encoded protein is CAWSPRDHSYNEQFF.

The gene calls are TRBV10-2 and TRBJ1-3, with D perhaps TRBD1 (5 bases). The V end lost 6 bases, the J end lost 2 bases, and 11 bases lay between the germline ends. The CDR3 covers 14 residues. Germline values: CDR1 WSHSY, CDR2 SAAADI. CDR3 protein: CASSPPGPGNTIYF. The CDR3 nucleotides read TGCGCCAGCAGCCCACCGGGACCTGGAAACACCATATATTTT.

This clone was seen just once. The J gene is TRBJ2-7, the V gene TRBV7-8, with 8 bases matching TRBD1. Germline V gene lookup returns CDR1 SGHVS and CDR2 FQNEAQ. This CDR3 spans 16 amino acids. V lost 5 bases and J lost 4; bases outside the gene matches: 13. The CDR3 is CASSLLTGTGAYEQYF. The CDR3 nucleotides read TGTGCCAGCAGCCTACTTACCGGGACAGGAGCATACGAGCAGTACTTC.

In its sample, this clone was seen a few times. The chain uses TRBV4-3 and TRBJ2-4; 10 nucleotides agree with TRBD1. Germline V gives CDR1 LGHNA, CDR2 YSLEER. V was clipped by 3 bases and J by 6 bases; unmatched bases: 5. CDR3 size: 15 residues. The CDR3 loop is CASSHSTGGRNIQYF. In nucleotides, the CDR3 is TGCGCCAGCAGCCACTCGACAGGGGGCAGAAACATTCAGTACTTC.